This T cell receptor beta chain emerged from a study of response to subunit inactivated influenza vaccine. TCRdb re-called the RT-PCR reads with MiXCR, one entry per CDR3 protein. The repertoire holds around 520,000 distinct CDR3 sequences, with roughly 12% as singletons. With respect to this clonotype: Its target is unknown.

General observations from the study: Each seasonal influenza vaccination recruits few new T cells, the authors suggested.

The germline V gene has CDR1 SQVTM and CDR2 ANQGSEA. This CDR3 contains 11 residues. The V and J ends lost 6 bases and 0 bases respectively, with 4 bases between them. The chain joins TRBV29-1 to TRBJ2-3; D gene unclear. The material was PBMCs from blood, obtained on the day of vaccination. The clonotype comes from a man aged 50-60 years who received an inactivated influenza vaccine. In nucleotides, the CDR3 is TGCAGCGTCAAGAGCACAGATACGCAGTATTTT. Translation gives CSVKSTDTQYF.